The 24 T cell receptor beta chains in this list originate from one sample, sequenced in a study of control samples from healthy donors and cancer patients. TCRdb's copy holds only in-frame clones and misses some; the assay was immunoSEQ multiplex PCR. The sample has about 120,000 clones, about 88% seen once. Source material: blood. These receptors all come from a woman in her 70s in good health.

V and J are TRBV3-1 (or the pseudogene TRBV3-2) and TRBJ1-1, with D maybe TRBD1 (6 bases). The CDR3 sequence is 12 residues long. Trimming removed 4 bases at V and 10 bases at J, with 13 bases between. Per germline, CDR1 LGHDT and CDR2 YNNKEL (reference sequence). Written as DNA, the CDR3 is TGTGCCAGCAGCCTCCAAGGGGGGGTAGCTTTCTTT. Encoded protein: CASSLQGGVAFF.

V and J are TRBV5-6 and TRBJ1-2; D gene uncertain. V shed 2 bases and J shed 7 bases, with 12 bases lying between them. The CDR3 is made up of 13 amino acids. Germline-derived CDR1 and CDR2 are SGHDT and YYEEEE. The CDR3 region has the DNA TGTGCCAGCAGCTTTGAGGTAAAGGGTGGCTACACCTTC. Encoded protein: CASSFEVKGGYTF.

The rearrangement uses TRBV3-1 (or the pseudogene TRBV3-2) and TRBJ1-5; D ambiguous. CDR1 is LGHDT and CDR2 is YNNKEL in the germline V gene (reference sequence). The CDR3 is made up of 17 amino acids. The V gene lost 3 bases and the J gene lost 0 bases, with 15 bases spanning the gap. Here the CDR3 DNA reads TGTGCCAGCAGCCACAGCATTTTAGTGAGTAGCAATCAGCCCCAGCATTTT. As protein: CASSHSILVSSNQPQHF.

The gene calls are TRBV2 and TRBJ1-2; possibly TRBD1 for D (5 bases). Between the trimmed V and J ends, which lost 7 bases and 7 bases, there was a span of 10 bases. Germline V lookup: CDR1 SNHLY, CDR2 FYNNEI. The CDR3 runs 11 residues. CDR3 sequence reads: CASIQGGGYTF. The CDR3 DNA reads TGTGCCAGCATCCAGGGAGGTGGCTACACCTTC.

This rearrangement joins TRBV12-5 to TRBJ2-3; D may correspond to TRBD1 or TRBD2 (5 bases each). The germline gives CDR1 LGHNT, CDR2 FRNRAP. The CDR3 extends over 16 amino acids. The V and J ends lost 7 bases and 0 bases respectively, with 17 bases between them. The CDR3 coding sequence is TGTGCTAGTGCCAACCCTTGGGGGAGTAGCACAGATACGCAGTATTTT. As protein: CASANPWGSSTDTQYF. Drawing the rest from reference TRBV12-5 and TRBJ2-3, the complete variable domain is DARVTQTPRHKVTEMGQEVTMRCQPILGHNTVFWYRQTMMQGLELLAYFRNRAPLDDSGMPKDRFSAEMPDATLATLKIQPSEPRDSAVYFCASANPWGSSTDTQYFGPGTRLTVL.

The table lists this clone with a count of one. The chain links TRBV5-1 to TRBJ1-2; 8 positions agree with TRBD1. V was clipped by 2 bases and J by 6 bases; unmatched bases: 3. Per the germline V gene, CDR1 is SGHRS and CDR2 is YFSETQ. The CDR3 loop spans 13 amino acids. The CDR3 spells CASSFLDRDGYTF. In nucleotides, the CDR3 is TGCGCCAGCAGCTTCCTGGACAGGGATGGCTACACCTTC.

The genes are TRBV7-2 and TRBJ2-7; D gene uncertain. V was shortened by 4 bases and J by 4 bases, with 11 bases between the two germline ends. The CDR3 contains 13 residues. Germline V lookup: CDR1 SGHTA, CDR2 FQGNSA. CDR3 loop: CASSSVAHYEQYF. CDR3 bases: TGTGCCAGCAGCTCCGTGGCCCATTACGAGCAGTACTTC.

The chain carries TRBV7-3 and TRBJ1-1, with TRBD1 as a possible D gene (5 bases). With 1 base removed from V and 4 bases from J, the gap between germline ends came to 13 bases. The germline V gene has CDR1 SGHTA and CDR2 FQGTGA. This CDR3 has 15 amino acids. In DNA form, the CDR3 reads TGTGCCAGCAGCTTAAATGGGGGGAAGGGCACTGAAGCTTTCTTT. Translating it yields CASSLNGGKGTEAFF.

CDR3 coding DNA: TGTGCCAGTAGTATTGGGGGGGGGACGGTATCCTACGAGCAGTACTTC. Translating gives CASSIGGGTVSYEQYF. This chain uses TRBV19 with TRBJ2-7; 7 positions agree with TRBD2. Germline CDR1 and CDR2: LNHDA and SQIVND (reference sequence). The CDR3 is 16 residues long. With 3 bases clipped from V and 1 base from J, the junction kept 9 bases outside the gene matches.

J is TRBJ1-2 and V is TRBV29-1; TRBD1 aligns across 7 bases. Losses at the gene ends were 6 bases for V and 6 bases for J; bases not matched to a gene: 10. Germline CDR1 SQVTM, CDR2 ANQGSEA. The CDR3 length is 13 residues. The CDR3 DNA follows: TGCAGCGTCCGGGACAGCCCGTCCGATGGCTACACCTTC. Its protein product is CSVRDSPSDGYTF.

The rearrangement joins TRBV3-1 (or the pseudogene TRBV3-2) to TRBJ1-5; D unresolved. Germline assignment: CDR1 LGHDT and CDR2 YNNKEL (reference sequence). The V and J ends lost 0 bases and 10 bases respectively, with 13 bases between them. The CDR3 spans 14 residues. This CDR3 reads CASSQDPQNPPQHF. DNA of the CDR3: TGTGCCAGCAGCCAAGATCCCCAGAACCCCCCCCAGCATTTT.

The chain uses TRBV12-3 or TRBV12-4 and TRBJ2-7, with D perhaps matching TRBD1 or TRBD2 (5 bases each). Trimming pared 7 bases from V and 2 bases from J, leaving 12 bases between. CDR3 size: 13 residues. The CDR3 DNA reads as TGTGCCAGCAACCGAGGGACGCCCTACGAGCAGTACTTC. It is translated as CASNRGTPYEQYF.

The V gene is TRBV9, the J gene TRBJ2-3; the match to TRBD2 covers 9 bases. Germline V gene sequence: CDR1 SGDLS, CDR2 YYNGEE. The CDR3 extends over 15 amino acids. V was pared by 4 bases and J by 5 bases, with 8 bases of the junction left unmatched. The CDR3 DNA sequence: TGTGCCAGCAGCTCTGGACTAGCGAAGCAAGATACGCAGTATTTT. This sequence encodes CASSSGLAKQDTQYF. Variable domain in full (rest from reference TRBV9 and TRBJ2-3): DSGVTQTPKHLITATGQRVTLRCSPRSGDLSVYWYQQSLDQGLQFLIQYYNGEERAKGNILERFSAQQFPDLHSELNLSSLELGDSALYFCASSSGLAKQDTQYFGPGTRLTVL.

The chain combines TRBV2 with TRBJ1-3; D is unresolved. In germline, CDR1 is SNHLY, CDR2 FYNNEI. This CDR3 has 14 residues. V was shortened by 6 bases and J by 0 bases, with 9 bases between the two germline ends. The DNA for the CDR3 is TGTGCCAGCAGGCCCCTGGGCTCTGGAAACACCATATATTTT. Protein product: CASRPLGSGNTIYF.

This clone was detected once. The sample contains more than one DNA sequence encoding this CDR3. The CDR3 spells CASSDWGGNQPQHF. In DNA, the CDR3 is TGTGCCAGCAGTGACTGGGGGGGTAATCAGCCCCAGCATTTT. The rearrangement links TRBV2 to TRBJ1-5; D possibly corresponds to TRBD1 (5 bases). Trimming stripped 3 bases from V and 4 bases from J, with 10 bases between. The CDR3 has 14 residues. Germline-derived CDR1 and CDR2 are SNHLY and FYNNEI.

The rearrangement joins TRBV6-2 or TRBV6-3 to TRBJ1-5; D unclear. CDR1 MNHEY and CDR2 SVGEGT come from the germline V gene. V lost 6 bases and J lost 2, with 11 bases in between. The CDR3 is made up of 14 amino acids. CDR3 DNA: TGTGCCAGCAGCGCCGCCGGGGGCAATCAGCCCCAGCATTTT. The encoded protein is CASSAAGGNQPQHF.

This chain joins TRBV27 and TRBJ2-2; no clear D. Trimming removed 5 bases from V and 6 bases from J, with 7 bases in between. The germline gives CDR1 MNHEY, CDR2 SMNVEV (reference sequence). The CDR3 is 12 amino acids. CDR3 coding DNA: TGTGCCAGCAGTCCGGTGCCCGGGGAGCTGTTTTTT. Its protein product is CASSPVPGELFF.

DNA of the CDR3: TGTGCCAGCAGCTTCACCGCCAAGTCGACAGGATCGCCGGCTGAAGCTTTCTTT. It codes for CASSFTAKSTGSPAEAFF. The chain employs TRBV11-3 and TRBJ1-1; TRBD1 is a possible D gene (6 bases). The germline V gene encodes CDR1 SGHNT and CDR2 YENEEA. This CDR3 contains 18 residues. The ends were cut back, 3 bases at V and 6 bases at J, with 26 bases in the middle. The whole variable domain, remainder taken from reference TRBV11-3 and TRBJ1-1, is EAGVVQSPRYKIIEKKQPVAFWCNPISGHNTLYWYLQNLGQGPELLIRYENEEAVDDSQLPKDRFSAERLKGVDSTLKIQPAELGDSAVYLCASSFTAKSTGSPAEAFFGQGTRLTVV.

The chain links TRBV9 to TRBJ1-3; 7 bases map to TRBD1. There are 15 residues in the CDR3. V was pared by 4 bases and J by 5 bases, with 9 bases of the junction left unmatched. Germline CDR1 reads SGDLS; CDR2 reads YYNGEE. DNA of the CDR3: TGTGCCAGCAGCCCTGGACAGGAGAAGAGAAACACCATATATTTT. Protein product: CASSPGQEKRNTIYF.

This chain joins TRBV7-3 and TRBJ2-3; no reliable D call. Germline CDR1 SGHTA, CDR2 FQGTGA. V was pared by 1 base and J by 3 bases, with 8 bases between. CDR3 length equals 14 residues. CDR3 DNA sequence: TGTGCCAGCAGCTTAAGGGGTCAGACAGATACGCAGTATTTT. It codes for CASSLRGQTDTQYF.

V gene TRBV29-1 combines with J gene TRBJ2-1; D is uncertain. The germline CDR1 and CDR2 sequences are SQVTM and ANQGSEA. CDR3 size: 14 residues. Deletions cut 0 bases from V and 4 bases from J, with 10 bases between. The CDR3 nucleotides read TGCAGCGTTGAAGAGGGTTTTGTTTACAATGAGCAGTTCTTC. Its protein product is CSVEEGFVYNEQFF.

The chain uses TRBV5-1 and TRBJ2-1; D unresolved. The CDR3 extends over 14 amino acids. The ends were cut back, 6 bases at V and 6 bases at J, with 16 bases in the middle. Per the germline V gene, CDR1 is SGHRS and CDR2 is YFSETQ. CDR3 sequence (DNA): TGCGCCAGCACCCCACGGGCTACCAGCAATGAGCAGTTCTTC. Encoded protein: CASTPRATSNEQFF.

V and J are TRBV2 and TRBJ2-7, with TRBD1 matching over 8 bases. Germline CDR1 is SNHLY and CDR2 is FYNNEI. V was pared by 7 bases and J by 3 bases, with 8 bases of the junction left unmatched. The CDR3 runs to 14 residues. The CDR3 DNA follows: TGTGCCAGCACCGCGGGACAGGCGAACTACGAGCAGTACTTC. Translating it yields CASTAGQANYEQYF.

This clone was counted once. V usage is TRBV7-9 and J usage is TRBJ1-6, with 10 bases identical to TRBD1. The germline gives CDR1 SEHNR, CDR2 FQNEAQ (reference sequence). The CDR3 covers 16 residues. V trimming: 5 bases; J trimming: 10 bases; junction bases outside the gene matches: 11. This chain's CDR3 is CASSTRQGALDSPLHF. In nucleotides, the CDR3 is TGTGCCAGCAGCACAAGACAGGGGGCGTTAGACTCACCCCTCCACTTT.